This T cell receptor (beta chain) is drawn from a study of STAT5B mutations in CD4+ large granular lymphocyte leukemia. Study-wide background: Healthy donors showed HLA-associated enrichment of the CDR3 'QG' motif. General study points: Top patient clones used TRBV06 genes more often: 8/27 versus 2/35 in controls. Patient CD4-sorted repertoires looked more clonal than healthy CD4+ repertoires, even without putative leukemic clones.

This clone occurred a few times. Antigen: not known. Distinct nucleotide sequences in the sample also encode this CDR3. V dropped 4 bases and J dropped 1; count of bases not matched to a gene: 6. There are 15 residues in the CDR3. Germline V lookup: CDR1 SGHRS, CDR2 YFSETQ. Original processing methods: Lowest detectable productive clonotype frequency was 2.59 x 10-5. Clones were read by immunoSEQ multiplex PCR, and TCRdb kept only the in-frame ones, dropping some. V, J and clone size are taken as reported in that table, and D and trimming were inferred from the DNA itself. Counted here are just over 40,000 clones, roughly 79% occurring once; the ten biggest clones make up around 3.3%.

Sequences were obtained from CD4+ T cells from blood buffy coats. The source of this sequence is a human donor in good health. The genes are TRBV5-1 and TRBJ1-1; 8 bases are shared with TRBD1. The CDR3 loop reads CASSLSGTGNTEAFF. The DNA of the CDR3 is TGCGCCAGCAGCCTATCCGGGACAGGGAACACTGAAGCTTTCTTT.